This passage covers 14 T cell receptor beta chains from one sample sequenced in a study of shared clonotypes between healthy human individuals. Clones were sequenced by immunoSEQ multiplex PCR, and TCRdb holds only the in-frame ones, with some missing. The sample holds 2.3 million or so clones, more than 85% seen once. The sample was naive CD4+ T cells from PBMCs. The subset was: CD45RA+ positively selected. These receptors were collected from a man aged 18-30 years in good health. Some clones in this sample may be carry-over from other donors' samples.

This chain links TRBV5-8 with TRBJ1-2; D may be TRBD1 (6 bases). From germline, CDR1 is SGHTS and CDR2 YDEGEE. With 1 base removed from V and 7 bases from J, the gap between germline ends came to 8 bases. This CDR3 region has 12 residues. The CDR3 loop is CASSLTGSGYTF. CDR3 nucleotides: TGTGCCAGCAGCTTGACAGGGAGTGGCTACACCTTC.

The chain uses TRBV5-1 and TRBJ1-1; D is possibly TRBD1 (6 bases). Trimming removed 0 bases at V and 1 base at J, with 13 bases between. Germline V gives CDR1 SGHRS, CDR2 YFSETQ. This CDR3 is built from 16 residues. The CDR3 spells CASSLGFLGQNTEAFF. DNA of the CDR3: TGCGCCAGCAGCTTGGGATTTCTGGGACAGAACACTGAAGCTTTCTTT.

V and J are TRBV15 and TRBJ2-1; TRBD2 matches 10 bases. The CDR3 has 16 residues. Looked up from germline, CDR1 is LNHNV and CDR2 is YYDKDF (reference sequence). After removal of 3 bases from V and 4 bases from J, the junction contained 6 bases not matched to a gene. CDR3 amino acids: CATSRSTSGKYNEQFF. In nucleotides, the CDR3 is TGTGCCACCAGCAGGTCCACTAGCGGGAAATACAATGAGCAGTTCTTC.

This clone has a single count. V is TRBV19 and J is TRBJ2-1; 8 bases fit TRBD1. Per the germline V gene, CDR1 is LNHDA and CDR2 is SQIVND (reference sequence). J gave up 6 bases and V 5 bases, and 12 bases lay outside the gene matches. This CDR3 contains 16 residues. The CDR3 DNA reads as TGTGCCAGTAGTGCCACGGGACAGGCAAGAATCAATGAGCAGTTCTTC. It yields the protein CASSATGQARINEQFF.

This clone has only one observation. V gene TRBV9 combines with J gene TRBJ2-1; TRBD2 matches at 10 bases. The CDR3 is 16 amino acids. V shed 3 bases, J shed 7 bases, and the junction held 10 bases outside the gene matches. Germline V gene data show CDR1 as SGDLS and CDR2 as YYNGEE. The DNA of the CDR3 is TGTGCCAGCAGCGGACCCCCTAGCGGGAGCCGAAATGAGCAGTTCTTC. Translation: CASSGPPSGSRNEQFF.

This chain joins TRBV11-1 and TRBJ1-2; D call uncertain. V was shortened by 6 bases and J by 8 bases, with 16 bases between the two germline ends. The V gene's germline CDR1 is SGHAT and CDR2 FQDESV (reference sequence). The CDR3 length is 13 residues. The CDR3 loop reads CASRVTGKQGYTF. The CDR3 DNA sequence: TGTGCCAGCAGGGTGACGGGGAAACAAGGCTACACCTTC.

This clone was counted once. The CDR3 bases are TGTGCCAGCAGCACGACTACAGATACGCAGTATTTT. This gives the protein CASSTTTDTQYF. The chain employs TRBV11-2 and TRBJ2-3, with no clear D. With 5 bases removed from V and 3 bases from J, the gap between germline ends came to 6 bases. CDR3 length: 12 amino acids. Germline V gene sequence: CDR1 SGHAT, CDR2 FQNNGV.

The chain joins TRBV18 to TRBJ2-5, with TRBD1 matching over 7 bases. CDR1 is KGHSH, CDR2 LQKENI, per germline. Trimming removed 4 bases from V and 4 bases from J; junction bases left unmatched: 9. The CDR3 loop spans 15 amino acids. The CDR3 coding sequence is TGTGCCAGCTCACGGGAGACAGGGACCCGAGAGACCCAGTACTTC. Translating it yields CASSRETGTRETQYF.

This chain links TRBV28 with TRBJ1-1; D is perhaps TRBD1 (6 bases). The CDR3 has 13 amino acids. V lost 6 bases and J lost 0, with 8 bases in between. Germline V gene sequence: CDR1 MDHEN, CDR2 SYDVKM. The CDR3 sequence: CASRGQMNTEAFF. CDR3 nucleotides: TGTGCCAGCAGAGGACAGATGAACACTGAAGCTTTCTTT.

The chain recombines TRBV14 with TRBJ1-4; a possible D gene is TRBD1 (5 bases). Trimming left V 4 bases short and J 16 bases short, with 25 bases between. The CDR3 covers 15 residues. Per the germline V gene, CDR1 is SGHDN and CDR2 is FVKESK. In DNA, the CDR3 is TGTGCCAGCAGCCGATCGACAGAGGATAATGAAAATAGGTTTTTT. Protein: CASSRSTEDNENRFF. The full variable domain, its missing parts supplied by reference TRBV14 and TRBJ1-4, is EAGVTQFPSHSVIEKGQTVTLRCDPISGHDNLYWYRRVMGKEIKFLLHFVKESKQDESGMPNNRFLAERTGGTYSTLKVQPAELEDSGVYFCASSRSTEDNENRFFGSGTQLSVL.

J is TRBJ2-7 and V is TRBV4-2; 11 nucleotides line up with TRBD2. CDR1 is LGHNA and CDR2 is YNFKEQ in the germline V gene. The V and J ends lost 4 bases and 6 bases, in that order; junction bases with no gene match: 8. This CDR3 is 15 amino acids long. CDR3 loop: CASSRTSGSQAEQYF. CDR3 coding DNA: TGTGCCAGCAGCCGTACTAGCGGGAGTCAGGCCGAGCAGTACTTC.

V gene TRBV11-2 combines with J gene TRBJ2-7, with D possibly TRBD2 on 6 matching bases. From germline, CDR1 is SGHAT and CDR2 FQNNGV. V was pared by 3 bases and J by 4 bases, with 19 bases between. This CDR3 is 16 amino acids long. Written as DNA, the CDR3 is TGTGCCAGCAGCTTGGCCGGGGACTGGGTGGGTTACGAGCAGTACTTC. The encoded protein is CASSLAGDWVGYEQYF.

The chain has TRBV7-8 and TRBJ1-1; unclear D gene. Trimming removed 4 bases from V and 8 bases from J, with 8 bases in between. The CDR3 loop spans 11 amino acids. CDR1 is SGHVS and CDR2 is FQNEAQ in the germline V gene. The CDR3 DNA reads TGTGCCAGCAGCTCCCTAGGAGAAGCTTTCTTT. It translates to CASSSLGEAFF.

The chain links TRBV5-1 to TRBJ2-5, with 7 bases that match TRBD2. CDR3 length equals 15 residues. Per the germline V gene, CDR1 is SGHRS and CDR2 is YFSETQ. Germline trimming cut 3 bases from V and 5 bases from J; bases unmatched to any gene: 10. The chain's CDR3 is CASSSIPVGGETQYF. In nucleotides, the CDR3 is TGCGCCAGCAGCTCAATCCCCGTGGGAGGGGAGACCCAGTACTTC.